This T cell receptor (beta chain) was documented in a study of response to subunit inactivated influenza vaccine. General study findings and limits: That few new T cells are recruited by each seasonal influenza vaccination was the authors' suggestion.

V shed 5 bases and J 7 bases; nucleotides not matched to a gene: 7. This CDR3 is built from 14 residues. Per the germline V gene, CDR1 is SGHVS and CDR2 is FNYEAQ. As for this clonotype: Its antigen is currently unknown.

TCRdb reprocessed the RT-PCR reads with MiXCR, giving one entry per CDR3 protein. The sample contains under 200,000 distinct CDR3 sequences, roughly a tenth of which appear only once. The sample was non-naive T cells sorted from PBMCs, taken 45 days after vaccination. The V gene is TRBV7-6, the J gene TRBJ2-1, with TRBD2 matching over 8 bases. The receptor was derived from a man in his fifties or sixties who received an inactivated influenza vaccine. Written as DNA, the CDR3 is TGTGCCAGCAGCAGCGGGACTAGTAGTAATGAGCAGTTCTTC. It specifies CASSSGTSSNEQFF.